This T cell receptor (beta chain) stems from a study of T cell repertoires in cytomegalovirus infection. Looking at the study overall: Matching HLA type and CMV infection were both indicated by public TCR beta signatures.

General study results and limits: The study found HLA-C-restricted CMV-specific TCR beta clonotypes dominating the ex vivo response. The cumulative frequency of public TCR beta families distinguished individuals who carried CMV together with the relevant HLA.

With respect to this clonotype: Its antigen is undetermined.

Via MiXCR, TCRdb re-called the reads, giving one row per CDR3 protein. The sample lists under 600,000 distinct CDR3 sequences; 16% were seen once. This TCR derives from a human donor in good health (CMV status not recorded). Some clones in this sample may be carry-over from other donors' samples. Sequenced material: CD8+ T cells from PBMCs.

CDR3: CASSLGAGQRGNIQYF. DNA for the CDR3: TGTGCCAGCAGTTTGGGGGCAGGGCAGCGAGGAAACATTCAGTACTTC. This rearrangement joins TRBV27 to TRBJ2-4; maybe TRBD1 (6 bases). The CDR3 covers 16 residues. The germline gives CDR1 MNHEY, CDR2 SMNVEV (reference sequence). V was cut by 3 bases and J by 6 bases, with 18 bases left in between.